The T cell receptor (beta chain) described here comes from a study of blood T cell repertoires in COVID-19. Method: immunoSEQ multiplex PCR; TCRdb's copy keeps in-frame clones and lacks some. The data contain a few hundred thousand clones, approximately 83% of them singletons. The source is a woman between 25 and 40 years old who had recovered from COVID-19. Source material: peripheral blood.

In nucleotides, the CDR3 is TGCAGCGTGCTACGGAGGTACGAGCAGTACTTC. Translated: CSVLRRYEQYF. The chain combines TRBV29-1 with TRBJ2-7, with D tentatively TRBD2 (5 bases). The CDR3 sequence is 11 residues long. Germline V gives CDR1 SQVTM, CDR2 ANQGSEA. Trimming removed 6 bases from V and 4 bases from J, with 10 bases in between.